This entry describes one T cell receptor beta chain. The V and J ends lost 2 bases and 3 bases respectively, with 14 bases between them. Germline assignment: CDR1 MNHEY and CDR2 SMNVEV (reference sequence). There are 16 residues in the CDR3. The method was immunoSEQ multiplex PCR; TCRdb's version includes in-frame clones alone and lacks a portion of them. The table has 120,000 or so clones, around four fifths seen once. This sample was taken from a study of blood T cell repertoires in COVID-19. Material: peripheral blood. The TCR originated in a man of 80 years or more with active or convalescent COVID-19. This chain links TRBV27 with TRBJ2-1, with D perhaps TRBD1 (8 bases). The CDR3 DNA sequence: TGTGCCAGCAGTTTAGGCGGGGGACAGGACTACAATGAGCAGTTCTTC. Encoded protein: CASSLGGGQDYNEQFF.